These 16 T cell receptor beta chains were sequenced from one sample in a study of T cells after yellow fever vaccination. One entry per CDR3 protein, called by TCRdb with MiXCR from the 5' RACE reads. The data contain 100,000 to 150,000 distinct CDR3 sequences, more than 6.5% of them singletons. The sequencing used CD4+ T cells sorted from PBMCs, collected 10 to 11 days after the first yellow fever vaccination. The source is a man aged 18 to 29 who received the YFV17D yellow fever vaccine.

This clonotype was seen ten or more times. The CDR3 loop reads CASSPGTGGTNTEAFF. The CDR3, as DNA: TGTGCCAGCTCGCCCGGGACAGGGGGCACGAACACTGAAGCTTTCTTT. This chain joins TRBV18 and TRBJ1-1; 12 bases map to TRBD1. This CDR3 has 16 residues. V trimming: 6 bases; J trimming: 1 base; junction bases outside the gene matches: 6. Germline-derived CDR1 and CDR2 are KGHSH and LQKENI.

This clonotype showed up many times. V usage is TRBV5-6 and J usage is TRBJ2-1, with D tentatively TRBD1 (5 bases). This CDR3 has 14 amino acids. Germline CDR1 SGHDT, CDR2 YYEEEE. The V end lost 2 bases, the J end lost 0 bases, and 6 bases lay between the germline ends. The CDR3 reads CASSFDSSYNEQFF. CDR3 DNA sequence: TGTGCCAGCAGCTTTGACAGCTCCTACAATGAGCAGTTCTTC.

The table lists this clonotype with many counts. V gene TRBV4-2 combines with J gene TRBJ1-5; D is ambiguous. CDR1 LGHNA and CDR2 YNFKEQ come from the germline V gene. The CDR3 runs 17 residues. Trimming left V 0 bases short and J 5 bases short, with 17 bases between. The CDR3 reads CASSQDPDQVLDQPQHF. In DNA, the CDR3 is TGTGCCAGCAGCCAAGATCCGGATCAGGTACTGGATCAGCCCCAGCATTTT.

The genes are TRBV20-1 and TRBJ2-3; TRBD2 might be the D (6 bases). The germline V and J ends were trimmed by 3 bases and 0 bases, with 16 bases remaining between them. The CDR3 length is 16 residues. Germline loops: CDR1 DFQATT, CDR2 SNEGSKA (reference sequence). The CDR3 nucleotides read TGCAGTGCTAGTCCCTGGAGACTAGACAGCACAGATACGCAGTATTTT. Its protein product is CSASPWRLDSTDTQYF.

This clonotype was found many times. The chain uses TRBV6-2 or TRBV6-3 and TRBJ2-5, with 7 nucleotides matching TRBD1. With V trimmed by 7 bases and J by 6 bases, 5 bases remained unmatched. From germline, CDR1 is MNHEY and CDR2 SVGEGT. This CDR3 contains 12 residues. The CDR3 loop reads CASTLTGQTQYF. The DNA for the CDR3 is TGTGCCAGCACCCTGACAGGGCAGACCCAGTACTTC.

This clonotype occurred a few times. V is TRBV7-3 and J is TRBJ2-1; TRBD1 matches 9 bases. In germline, CDR1 is SGHTA, CDR2 FQGTGA. V was pared by 0 bases and J by 4 bases, with 7 bases of the junction left unmatched. The CDR3 consists of 17 residues. The CDR3 DNA reads TGTGCCAGCAGCTTAACGCGGGACAGGGCCAAATACAATGAGCAGTTCTTC. This codes for CASSLTRDRAKYNEQFF.

This clonotype was observed at least ten times. V usage is TRBV12-5 and J usage is TRBJ2-1; D is unclear. Trimming stripped 5 bases from V and 9 bases from J, with 5 bases between. This CDR3 has 10 amino acids. Germline values: CDR1 LGHNT, CDR2 FRNRAP. CDR3 DNA: TGTGCTAGTGGTCGATCTGAGCAGTTCTTC. It encodes CASGRSEQFF.

At least ten counts were recorded for this clonotype. The chain recombines TRBV6-1 with TRBJ2-2; 7 positions match TRBD1. Trimming took 6 bases from V and 5 from J; bases not matched to a gene: 6. The CDR3 totals 14 residues. Germline V gene lookup returns CDR1 MNHNS and CDR2 SASEGT. The CDR3 coding sequence is TGTGCCAGCAGAGAAACAGGGGATACCGGGGAGCTGTTTTTT. It codes for CASRETGDTGELFF.

This clonotype came up many times. The chain joins TRBV5-5 to TRBJ1-3; D not resolved. The germline V gene has CDR1 SGHKS and CDR2 YYEKEE (reference sequence). Trimming pared 6 bases from V and 0 bases from J, leaving 10 bases between. This CDR3 spans 14 amino acids. This CDR3 reads CASTRTYSGNTIYF. CDR3 nucleotide sequence: TGTGCCAGCACCCGTACTTACTCTGGAAACACCATATATTTT.

This clonotype was seen at least ten times. The chain combines TRBV7-2 with TRBJ2-3; TRBD1 might be the D (5 bases). V lost 2 bases, J lost 11 bases, and 23 bases lay in between. Germline V gene lookup returns CDR1 SGHTA and CDR2 FQGNSA. CDR3 length: 16 amino acids. DNA for the CDR3: TGTGCCAGCAGCTTAATGGGGTCTGGTGGGGCCGTGGAGCAGTATTTT. Amino acids: CASSLMGSGGAVEQYF.

This clonotype was found a few times. The V gene is TRBV5-6, the J gene TRBJ2-6, with D unclear. Germline V gives CDR1 SGHDT, CDR2 YYEEEE. V was pared by 3 bases and J by 2 bases, with 9 bases between. The CDR3 has 15 residues. The CDR3 coding sequence is TGTGCCAGCAGCTCCTCACTCACTGGGGCCAACGTCCTGACTTTC. It encodes CASSSSLTGANVLTF.

This clonotype showed up many times. J is TRBJ2-7 and V is TRBV6-2 or TRBV6-3, with 9 positions matching TRBD1. With V trimmed by 8 bases and J by 4 bases, 12 bases remained unmatched. Germline V gene lookup returns CDR1 MNHEY and CDR2 SVGEGT. CDR3 length equals 15 residues. The CDR3 protein is CASRYHRDRDYEQYF. For the CDR3, the DNA is TGTGCCAGCCGATATCACCGGGACAGGGATTACGAGCAGTACTTC.

This clonotype was picked up many times. The chain recombines TRBV12-3 or TRBV12-4 with TRBJ1-1, with D possibly TRBD1 on 5 matching bases. The CDR3 length is 13 residues. Trimming cost V 5 bases and J 7 bases, with 14 bases left between them. The CDR3 region has the DNA TGTGCCAGCAGTATGAGTGGGACCGTTGAAGCTTTCTTT. Amino acids: CASSMSGTVEAFF.

This chain connects TRBV5-4 to TRBJ2-1, with 10 bases matching TRBD2. Germline CDR1 is SGHNT and CDR2 is YYREEE (reference sequence). The J segment lost 0 bases and the V segment lost 0 bases, leaving 6 bases of the junction unmatched. This CDR3 has 18 amino acids. The CDR3 loop is CASSLGLAGVDSYNEQFF. The CDR3 DNA is TGTGCCAGCAGCTTGGGGCTAGCGGGGGTAGACTCCTACAATGAGCAGTTCTTC.

This CDR3 is CASRGQGVGQPQHF. The CDR3 DNA follows: TGTGCCAGCAGGGGACAGGGGGTCGGACAGCCCCAGCATTTT. This chain joins TRBV27 and TRBJ1-5; TRBD1 matches 11 bases. Germline assignment: CDR1 MNHEY and CDR2 SMNVEV (reference sequence). This CDR3 contains 14 residues. Unmatched junction bases numbered 5, after V lost 6 bases and J lost 7 bases.

There are many counts of this clonotype. The chain joins TRBV4-3 to TRBJ2-5; D perhaps matches TRBD1 (6 bases). The V end was cut by 4 bases, the J end by 4 bases, with 13 bases between. The germline V gene encodes CDR1 LGHNA and CDR2 YSLEER. This CDR3 is 14 amino acids long. The CDR3 nucleotides are TGCGCCAGCAGCCGCTCAACAGGGTCAGAGACCCAGTACTTC. The encoded protein is CASSRSTGSETQYF.